The sequence of this T cell receptor beta chain was determined in a study of T cell changes during pregnancy in multiple sclerosis. The table came from immunoSEQ multiplex PCR; TCRdb's copy has only in-frame clones and leaves some out. Here the sample spans over 70,000 clones, roughly 92% being singletons. CDR1 and CDR2 from the germline V gene are MDHEN and SYDVKM. The CDR3 covers 16 residues. V lost 5 bases and J 5 bases, leaving 22 bases between the germline ends. This clonotype was obtained from a female donor in good health, enrolled as a control in a pregnancy study. The chain combines TRBV28 with TRBJ2-7, with D perhaps TRBD2 (5 bases). The sample in question was peripheral blood, obtained in the third trimester of pregnancy. The CDR3 nucleotides read TGTGCCAGCAGTCTATTTCGCCGACTATCAGCGGACGAGCAGTACTTC. Translated: CASSLFRRLSADEQYF.